This entry lists 5 T cell receptor beta chains sequenced from one sample in a study of graft-versus-host responses after intestinal transplantation. Some clones are missing from TCRdb's copy, which holds only in-frame ones; the method was immunoSEQ multiplex PCR. The sample shows approximately 37,000 clones, 85% to 95% of them seen only once. The sequencing used PBMCs, collected around 720 days after intestinal transplantation. These receptors came from a human patient who received an intestinal transplant, so some T cells may come from the graft donor.

The rearrangement links TRBV29-1 to TRBJ2-1, with 12 nucleotides matching TRBD2. Germline V lookup: CDR1 SQVTM, CDR2 ANQGSEA. The ends lost 3 bases at V and 7 bases at J; junction bases unmatched: 13. The CDR3 sequence is 17 residues long. The CDR3 nucleotides read TGCAGCGTTGATGCTCTAGCGGGAGGGATGGGTTCGAATGAGCAGTTCTTC. It encodes CSVDALAGGMGSNEQFF.

The gene calls are TRBV6-5 and TRBJ2-5; 9 bases align to TRBD1. Looked up from germline, CDR1 is MNHEY and CDR2 is SVGAGI. This CDR3 spans 13 amino acids. V gave up 6 bases and J gave up 3 bases; unmatched junction bases: 2. The CDR3 nucleotides read TGTGCCAGCAGCGGACAGGGGAAAGAGACCCAGTACTTC. This translates into CASSGQGKETQYF.

This clone has just one count. Relative to the germline gene, one junction end is altered; a read error may explain this. J is TRBJ2-5 and V is TRBV6-1, with 11 bases matching TRBD2. This CDR3 contains 14 residues. In germline, CDR1 is MNHNS, CDR2 SASEGT. The CDR3 reads CASTKGLAVETQYF. In DNA form, the CDR3 reads TGTGCCAGCACCAAGGGACTAGCGGTAGAGACTCAGTACTTC.

The CDR3 coding sequence is TGTGCCAGCAGTGACAGGGGTGAAGCTTTCTTT. This encodes CASSDRGEAFF. The chain has TRBV28 and TRBJ1-1; 8 bases agree with TRBD1. Germline V CDR1 and CDR2: MDHEN, SYDVKM. The junction had 0 bases not matched to a gene; V was cut back by 5 bases and J by 7 bases. The CDR3 is made up of 11 amino acids.

The genes are TRBV27 and TRBJ1-1, with no clear D. The CDR3 loop spans 15 amino acids. V shed 7 bases and J shed 0 bases, with 15 bases lying between them. Germline-derived CDR1 and CDR2 are MNHEY and SMNVEV (reference sequence). The CDR3 nucleotides are TGTGCCAGCATCGTGCGGGTTAACATGAACACTGAAGCTTTCTTT. Residues: CASIVRVNMNTEAFF.